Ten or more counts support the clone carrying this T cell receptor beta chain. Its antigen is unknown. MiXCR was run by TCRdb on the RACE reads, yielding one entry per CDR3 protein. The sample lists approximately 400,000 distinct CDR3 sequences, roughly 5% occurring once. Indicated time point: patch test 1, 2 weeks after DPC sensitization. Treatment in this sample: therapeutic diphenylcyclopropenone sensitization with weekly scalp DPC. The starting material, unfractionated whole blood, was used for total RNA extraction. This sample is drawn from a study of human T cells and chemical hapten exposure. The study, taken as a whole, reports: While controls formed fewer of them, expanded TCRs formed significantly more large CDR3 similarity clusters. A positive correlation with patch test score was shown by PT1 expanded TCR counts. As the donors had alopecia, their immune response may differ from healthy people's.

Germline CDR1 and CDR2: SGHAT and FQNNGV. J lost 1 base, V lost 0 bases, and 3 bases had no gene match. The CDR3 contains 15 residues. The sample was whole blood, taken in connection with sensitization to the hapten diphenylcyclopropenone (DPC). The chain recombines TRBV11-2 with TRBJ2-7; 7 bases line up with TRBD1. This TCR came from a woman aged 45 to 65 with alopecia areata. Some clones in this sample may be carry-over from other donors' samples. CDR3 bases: TGTGCCAGCAGCTTAGACGGGACAGCTTCCTACGAGCAGTACTTC. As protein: CASSLDGTASYEQYF.